Listed below are T cell receptor beta chains from one sample, sequenced in a study of Graves' ophthalmopathy and Graves' hyperthyroidism. From the multiplex PCR reads, TCRdb called clonotypes with MiXCR, one entry per CDR3 protein. The repertoire has 500,000 to 800,000 distinct CDR3 sequences, more than 40% of them found once; the top ten carry 3.3%. Sequencing was carried out using peripheral blood. These receptors all come from an adult man with Graves' ophthalmopathy. Both conserved end residues are part of each CDR3. The order of the fields is CDR3 DNA, CDR3 protein, clone size, D gene, V gene, J gene. D genes are given only for firm matches. Expanded clones get a size class; other rows say once, few or many, or leave the size out.

cdr3_nt: TGTGCCGGCAGCTCCACAGGGGGAAGTACCGGGGAGCTGTTTTTT; cdr3_aa: CAGSSTGGSTGELFF; clone_size: NA; d_call: TRBD1; v_call: TRBV5-4; j_call: TRBJ2-2
cdr3_nt: TGTGCCAGCAGTTTGGGGGCGCAGGCCACCTACGAGCAGTACTTC; cdr3_aa: CASSLGAQATYEQYF; clone_size: NA; d_call: NA; v_call: TRBV12-3/TRBV12-4; j_call: TRBJ2-7
cdr3_nt: TGTGCCAGCAGCTCGGGGACTAACTATGGCTACACCTTC; cdr3_aa: CASSSGTNYGYTF; clone_size: many; d_call: NA; v_call: TRBV3-1; j_call: TRBJ1-2
cdr3_nt: TGTGCCAGCAGTTACGTTCCCGCGGTTAATCAGCCCCAGCATTTT; cdr3_aa: CASSYVPAVNQPQHF; clone_size: few; d_call: NA; v_call: TRBV12-3/TRBV12-4; j_call: TRBJ1-5
cdr3_nt: TGCAGTGCCAGCTCACCGGGGGGACAGGGTACCGGAGAGACCCAGTACTTC; cdr3_aa: CSASSPGGQGTGETQYF; clone_size: NA; d_call: TRBD1; v_call: TRBV20-1; j_call: TRBJ2-5
cdr3_nt: TGCAGTGCTAGCGCTCCCCTATATGGCTACACCTTC; cdr3_aa: CSASAPLYGYTF; clone_size: many; d_call: NA; v_call: TRBV20-1; j_call: TRBJ1-2
cdr3_nt: TGCAGCACCAGGACAGGGGCCGACTATGGCTACACCTTC; cdr3_aa: CSTRTGADYGYTF; clone_size: NA; d_call: TRBD1; v_call: TRBV29-1; j_call: TRBJ1-2
cdr3_nt: TGTGCCAGCAGTTACGGGGAGACAGGGGGCGAAAGCGGCCACGAGCAGTACTTC; cdr3_aa: CASSYGETGGESGHEQYF; clone_size: NA; d_call: TRBD1; v_call: TRBV6-6; j_call: TRBJ2-7
cdr3_nt: TGTGCCAGCAGTGAAGGCCTCGGCAGACCCTCTGGAAACACCATATATTTT; cdr3_aa: CASSEGLGRPSGNTIYF; clone_size: many; d_call: NA; v_call: TRBV2; j_call: TRBJ1-3
cdr3_nt: TGTGCCTCCATAATCTCATGGTCGGGGGAGACCCAGTACTTC; cdr3_aa: CASIISWSGETQYF; clone_size: NA; d_call: NA; v_call: TRBV30; j_call: TRBJ2-5
cdr3_nt: TGTGCCAGCAGCTTAGACTGGACAGGGACCAGCTATGGCTACACCTTC; cdr3_aa: CASSLDWTGTSYGYTF; clone_size: NA; d_call: TRBD1; v_call: TRBV11-2; j_call: TRBJ1-2